This T cell receptor beta chain stems from a study of cytomegalovirus exposure and HLA in healthy donors. General study findings and limits: Later genetic work tied a missense DCLRE1C variant to beta-chain V and J trimming. TCR association rates varied by HLA locus in a later analysis, with DRB1 highest and HLA-C lowest.

The V end lost 5 bases, the J end lost 3 bases, and 7 bases lay between the germline ends. The CDR3 contains 12 residues. From germline, CDR1 is MNHNY and CDR2 SVGAGI (reference sequence). PCR amplification relied on 60 Vbeta primers (plus 13 Jbeta primers). Using immunoSEQ multiplex PCR, the repertoire was profiled, and TCRdb retains in-frame clones only, with some absent. The sample shows hundreds of thousands of clones, 85% of them seen only once. As concerns this clone: Its antigen is not identified.

The chain uses TRBV6-6 and TRBJ1-1, with a tentative D call TRBD1 (6 bases). This TCR derives from a girl aged 2-10 years in good health and CMV-seronegative. The sample was PBMCs. The CDR3 region has the DNA TGTGCCAGCAGTCGGACAGACACTGAAGCTTTCTTT. It codes for CASSRTDTEAFF.